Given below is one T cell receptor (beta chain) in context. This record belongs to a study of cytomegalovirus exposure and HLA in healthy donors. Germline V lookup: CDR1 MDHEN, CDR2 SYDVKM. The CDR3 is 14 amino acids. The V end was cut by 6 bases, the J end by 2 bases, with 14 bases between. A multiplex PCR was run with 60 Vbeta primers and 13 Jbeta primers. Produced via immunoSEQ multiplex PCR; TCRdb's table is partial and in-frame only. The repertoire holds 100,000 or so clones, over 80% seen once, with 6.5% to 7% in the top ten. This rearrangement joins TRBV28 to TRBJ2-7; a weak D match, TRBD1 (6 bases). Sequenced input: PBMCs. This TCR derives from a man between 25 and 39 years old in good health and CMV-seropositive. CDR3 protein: CASRRGNRAYEQYF. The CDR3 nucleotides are TGTGCCAGCAGAAGGGGTAACAGGGCCTACGAGCAGTACTTC.